The source of this T cell receptor (beta chain) is a study of vaccination effects on CD4 cells after COVID-19. Whole-study context: Post-vaccine specimens were collected at a median of 72 days following the second dose.

Here immunoSEQ multiplex PCR was the method, and the copy in TCRdb shows in-frame clones only, minus some. The data show more than 60,000 clones, with roughly 81% seen just once and about 2.2% held by the top ten. General study points: Marked clonal contraction was seen late after vaccination (in both infection- and vaccine-induced clones). Only a few convalescent patients and no early post-infection timepoints featured in the study.

The length of the CDR3 is 14 residues. V lost 2 bases and J lost 2, with 9 bases in between. Germline assignment: CDR1 MDHEN and CDR2 SYDVKM. Regarding this clone: Antigen unknown.

Following culture for about ten days, CD4+ T cells were isolated. Everyone in the study got two shots of either the BNT162b2 or mRNA-1273 vaccine. Neither prior SARS-CoV-2 infection nor positive nucleocapsid antibodies were present in the vaccine recipients. This receptor was taken from a human donor who received a COVID-19 vaccine. The gene calls are TRBV28 and TRBJ1-2; D is unresolved. Source: CD4+ T cells from PBMCs cultured without peptide, taken after COVID-19 vaccination. CDR3 in amino acids: CASSLGSRNYGYTF. The CDR3 DNA follows: TGTGCCAGCAGTTTAGGGTCCCGAAACTATGGCTACACCTTC.